This TCR beta chain was identified in a study of T cell repertoires in cytomegalovirus infection. For the study at large: Indicated by public TCR beta signatures were CMV infection and matching HLA type. Study-wide results and limits: The cumulative frequency of public TCR beta families identified carriers of CMV plus the relevant HLA. Dominating the ex vivo response were TCR beta clonotypes that were CMV-specific and HLA-C-restricted.

This CDR3 is 15 amino acids long. Deletions cut 5 bases from V and 3 bases from J, with 16 bases between. The germline CDR1 and CDR2 sequences are ENHRY and SYGVKD. TCRdb re-analysed the reads in MiXCR, keeping a single row per CDR3 protein. The sample consists of about 530,000 distinct CDR3 sequences, around 27% of them appearing once. With respect to this clonotype: Its antigen remains unidentified.

Sequences were obtained from PBMCs. The source of this sequence is a human donor in good health (CMV status not recorded). Some clones in this sample may be carry-over from other donors' samples. The V gene is TRBV10-3, the J gene TRBJ1-1, with TRBD1 as a possible D gene (6 bases). The CDR3 region is CAISPGGGQDTEAFF. In nucleotides, the CDR3 is TGTGCCATCAGTCCCGGGGGGGGGCAGGACACTGAAGCTTTCTTT.